The rows below give T cell receptor beta chains drawn from one sample of a study of technical replicates of blood from four donors. Some clones are missing from TCRdb's copy, which holds only in-frame ones; the method was immunoSEQ multiplex PCR. The data show 95,000 to 100,000 clones, 96% seen once. What was sequenced was T cells isolated from PBMCs. Receptors were obtained from a human donor in good health. Each CDR3 is given with its conserved first and last residue. A D gene is named only where the DNA matches it firmly. Some rows have no size entry. The others give once, few or many, or a class for an expanded clone.

V gene,clone size,D gene,J gene,CDR3 DNA,CDR3 protein
TRBV19,.,.,TRBJ1-1,TGTGCCAGTACTAGAGGCCCCTACCCACTTGAAGCTTTCTTT,CASTRGPYPLEAFF
TRBV6-5,.,.,TRBJ1-2,TGTGCCAGCAGGGGGCTTCAGACAGATTTCTATGGCTACACCTTC,CASRGLQTDFYGYTF
TRBV11-2,.,.,TRBJ2-7,TGTGCCAGCAGCTTAGGAGGGAACGAGCAGTACTTC,CASSLGGNEQYF
TRBV2,.,.,TRBJ2-7,TGTGCCAGTAGTACTCGGTACGGAGCCTACGAGCAGTACTTC,CASSTRYGAYEQYF
TRBV7-2,.,.,TRBJ1-5,TGTGCCAGCAGCTTAAACTGGGGGCGACCTCAGCCCCAGCATTTT,CASSLNWGRPQPQHF
TRBV4-1,.,.,TRBJ2-6,TGCGCCAGCAGCCAAGATGAGAACTCTGGGGCCAACGTCCTGACTTTC,CASSQDENSGANVLTF
TRBV19,once,TRBD1,TRBJ1-2,TGTGCCAGTAGTACTCTATCCGGGACAGGGAAATACAATGGCTACACCTTC,CASSTLSGTGKYNGYTF
TRBV25-1,.,.,TRBJ2-3,TGTGCCAGCGCGGGGGCTGGCACAGATACGCAGTATTTT,CASAGAGTDTQYF
TRBV10-3,.,TRBD1,TRBJ2-1,TGTGCCATCAGGGGGGGGACAGGGGGTTATGAGCAGTTCTTC,CAIRGGTGGYEQFF
TRBV4-1,.,.,TRBJ1-1,TGCGCCAGCAGCCAAGTCGGGTCAGGGGTGCCCGCTTTCTTT,CASSQVGSGVPAFF
TRBV5-5,.,.,TRBJ2-2,TGTGCCAGCAAAGATTCGACGGTGGGGCTGGACACCGGGGAGCTGTTTTTT,CASKDSTVGLDTGELFF
TRBV6-1,.,.,TRBJ2-2,TGTGCCAGCGGAAGGGGCATAAGTGGTGCCGGGGAGCTGTTTTTT,CASGRGISGAGELFF
TRBV11-2,.,.,TRBJ1-5,TGTGCCAGCACCAAAGATATCCAGGGTAGGCAGCCCCAGCATTTT,CASTKDIQGRQPQHF
TRBV2,once,.,TRBJ2-7,TGTGCCAGCAGTGAAGCGGGGGAGCCGGGAGTGGGGGAGCAGTACTTC,CASSEAGEPGVGEQYF
TRBV19,.,.,TRBJ1-2,TGTGCCAGTAGTATAGTCGCACAGCAACTCTCCTACACCTTC,CASSIVAQQLSYTF
TRBV9,.,.,TRBJ2-2,TGTGCCAGCAGCGTAGGCCCGGGGACCGGGGAGCTGTTTTTT,CASSVGPGTGELFF
TRBV27,.,.,TRBJ1-1,TGTGCCACCCTTCCTCAGCCGACAGTTCTGAACACTGAAGCTTTCTTT,CATLPQPTVLNTEAFF
TRBV11-3,.,.,TRBJ2-1,TGTGCCAGCCAATCCACCCAAGGCGGGATCCATGAGCAGTTCTTC,CASQSTQGGIHEQFF
TRBV27,.,.,TRBJ2-7,TGTGCCAGCAGTCCGGGCCGCGGGTACGAGCAGTACTTC,CASSPGRGYEQYF
TRBV28,.,TRBD1,TRBJ1-2,TGTGCCAGCATGGGGGACAGGGACTATGGCTACACCTTC,CASMGDRDYGYTF
TRBV14,.,TRBD1,TRBJ1-4,TGTGCCAGCAGCCTACATCCGGGACAGGGGGGGGCCGAAAAACTGTTTTTT,CASSLHPGQGGAEKLFF
TRBV7-9,.,.,TRBJ2-7,TGTGCCAGCAGCCCTCGGGGATCCTACGAGCAGTACTTC,CASSPRGSYEQYF
TRBV5-4,.,.,TRBJ2-5,TGTGCCAGCAGCTTGGGCTTCTCAGGGGCCCAAGAGACCCAGTACTTC,CASSLGFSGAQETQYF
TRBV19,.,TRBD1,TRBJ1-2,TGTGCCAGTAGTATTCAGGGGGCACCCTCCTATGGCTACACCTTC,CASSIQGAPSYGYTF
TRBV4-2,.,TRBD1,TRBJ2-7,TGTGCCAGCAGCCAACTGAGTAGGACAGGGGGCGTCTACGAGCAGTACTTC,CASSQLSRTGGVYEQYF
TRBV4-1,few,TRBD1,TRBJ1-1,TGCGCCAGCAGCGTGTCCGGGACAGAGAACACTGAAGCTTTCTTT,CASSVSGTENTEAFF
TRBV5-8,.,TRBD1,TRBJ2-7,TGTGCCAGCAGCTTGGTGGCAGGGGGATCCTACGAGCAGTACTTC,CASSLVAGGSYEQYF
TRBV11-2,.,.,TRBJ2-5,TGTGCCAGCACCTCTCTGAGGGGGGGGTCTGGAGAGACCCAGTACTTC,CASTSLRGGSGETQYF
TRBV19,.,.,TRBJ2-7,TGTGCCAGTAGTAGGGGGACTCCCGTCGTCGGAAGCGAGCAGTACTTC,CASSRGTPVVGSEQYF
TRBV5-1,.,TRBD1,TRBJ1-2,TGCGCCAGCAGCTTGGGAGCGGACAGGGCCCCCTTTATAAACTATGGCTACACCTTC,CASSLGADRAPFINYGYTF
TRBV11-2,.,.,TRBJ2-5,TGTGCCAGCAGCTTAGATTGGGGGGAGCAAGAGACCCAGTACTTC,CASSLDWGEQETQYF
TRBV13,.,TRBD2,TRBJ2-3,TGTGCCAGCAGCTTACCCCGGGGACTAGCTGGCACAGATACGCAGTATTTT,CASSLPRGLAGTDTQYF
TRBV7-5,.,.,TRBJ2-7,TGTGTCAGAAGCTTAAGTGAGGGAACCTACGAGCAGTACTTC,CVRSLSEGTYEQYF
TRBV19,.,TRBD1,TRBJ2-2,TGTGCCAGTACCTCGACAGGGTCCACCGGGGAGCTGTTTTTT,CASTSTGSTGELFF
TRBV28,.,.,TRBJ2-7,TGTGCCAGCACCGACTCAGGGGAGAGGTACGAGCAGTACTTC,CASTDSGERYEQYF
TRBV19,.,TRBD1,TRBJ2-1,TGTGCCAGTAGGAACTCCGGGACAGGGGGCTTCAGGGAGCAGTTCTTC,CASRNSGTGGFREQFF
TRBV29-1,.,TRBD2,TRBJ2-3,TGCAGCGTTTCCAGCGGGGTCACAGATACGCAGTATTTT,CSVSSGVTDTQYF
TRBV29-1,.,.,TRBJ1-2,TGCAGCGTTGAAGATGGGGAGGGGGAGGAGAGCTACACCTTC,CSVEDGEGEESYTF
TRBV7-8,once,.,TRBJ2-7,TGTGCCAGTGCGCCCCTGAGAGGACTAAGTTGGTACTTC,CASAPLRGLSWYF